Sequencing of this TCR beta chain was carried out in a study of CD8 T cells in Susac syndrome. Study-level background: Patients with Susac syndrome were therapy-naive, on corticosteroids, or on intravenous immunoglobulin alone at blood draw.

V trimming: 5 bases; J trimming: 2 bases; junction bases outside the gene matches: 4. The CDR3 loop spans 14 amino acids. The germline CDR1 and CDR2 sequences are MNHNY and SVGAGI (reference sequence). RNA, at about 0.5 to 1 ug, was reverse transcribed with random hexamers. Amplification of TCR beta CDR3 across 54 Vbeta and 13 Jbeta was performed with immunoSEQ multiplex PCR. TCRdb re-derived calls from the immunoSEQ multiplex PCR reads in MiXCR, one entry per CDR3 protein. The sample records 70,000 to 85,000 distinct CDR3 sequences, 95% to 97% being singletons. This clonotype occurred a few times. Sequencing was performed on CD8+ T cells from PBMCs. The clonotype was recovered from a human donor with Susac syndrome. The J gene is TRBJ2-3, the V gene TRBV6-6, with TRBD1 identical over 7 bases. The CDR3 spells CASSPGQTTDTQYF. CDR3 bases: TGTGCCAGCAGTCCGGGACAGACCACAGATACGCAGTATTTT.